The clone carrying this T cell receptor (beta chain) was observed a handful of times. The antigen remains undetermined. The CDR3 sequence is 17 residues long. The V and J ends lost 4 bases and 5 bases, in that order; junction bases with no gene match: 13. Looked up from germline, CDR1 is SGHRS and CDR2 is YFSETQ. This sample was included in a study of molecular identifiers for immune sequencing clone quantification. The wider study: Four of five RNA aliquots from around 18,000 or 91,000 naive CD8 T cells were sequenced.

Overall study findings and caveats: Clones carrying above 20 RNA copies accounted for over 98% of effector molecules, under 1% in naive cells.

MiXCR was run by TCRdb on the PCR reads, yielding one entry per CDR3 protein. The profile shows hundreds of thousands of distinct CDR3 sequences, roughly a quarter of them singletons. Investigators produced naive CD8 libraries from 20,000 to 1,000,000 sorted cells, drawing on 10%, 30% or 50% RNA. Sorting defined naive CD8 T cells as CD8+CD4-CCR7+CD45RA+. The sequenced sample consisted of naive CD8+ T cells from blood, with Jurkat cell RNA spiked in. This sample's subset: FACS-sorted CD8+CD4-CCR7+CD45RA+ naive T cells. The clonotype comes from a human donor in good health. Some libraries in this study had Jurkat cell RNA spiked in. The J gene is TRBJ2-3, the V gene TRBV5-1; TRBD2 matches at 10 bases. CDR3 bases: TGCGCCAGCAGCGTGGTCGGACTAGCGGAGCGGATAGATACGCAGTATTTT. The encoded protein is CASSVVGLAERIDTQYF.